This note documents a single TCR beta chain sequence. This sample stems from a study of blood T cell repertoires in COVID-19. CDR1 and CDR2 from the germline V gene are SGHRS and YFSETQ. There are 14 residues in the CDR3. V lost 4 bases and J lost 0; bases outside the gene matches: 2. TCRdb keeps only in-frame clones here, not all; method: immunoSEQ multiplex PCR. The sample includes over 100,000 clones, roughly 86% seen only once; the top ten take about an eighth. The receptor comes from a woman aged 70-85 years with COVID-19, enrolled during active disease. Sequencing was performed on peripheral blood. V usage is TRBV5-1 and J usage is TRBJ2-7; 9 bases line up with TRBD1. CDR3 nucleotides: TGCGCCAGCAGCCCGGACAGGGGCTCCTACGAGCAGTACTTC. Translation gives CASSPDRGSYEQYF.